What follows are 14 T cell receptor beta chains derived from one specimen sequenced in a study of T cells after yellow fever vaccination (dated by TCRdb to about 2019). The intended sense of this specimen's treatment or condition label: live attenuated yellow fever vaccine strain. Library creation used 5' RACE. The data were produced on an Illumina NovaSeq 6000. TCRdb took the public reads, trimmed them with fastp at Q25, ran MiXCR for clone calling and kept in-frame beta chains. Identical CDR3 protein sequences are pooled into one entry, listed with their most common genes and DNA. Present in this sample are 300,000 to 350,000 distinct CDR3 sequences, approximately 4.2% of which were seen just once. Of the sample, approximately 24% is held by the ten largest clones. Sample: PBMCs, taken 5 days after the yellow fever booster vaccination. Receptors originate from a man between 18 and 35 years old who received the YFV17D yellow fever vaccine.

This clonotype was seen repeatedly, ten times or more. The chain joins TRBV5-1 to TRBJ1-6, with 7 bases that match TRBD1. Germline V gene sequence: CDR1 SGHRS, CDR2 YFSETQ. V dropped 0 bases and J dropped 10; count of bases not matched to a gene: 4. The CDR3 covers 14 residues. Here the CDR3 DNA reads TGCGCCAGCAGCTTGGCGGGACAGCGCTCACCCCTCCACTTT. Translated: CASSLAGQRSPLHF. The full variable domain, rest sourced from reference TRBV5-1 and TRBJ1-6, is KAGVTQTPRYLIKTRGQQVTLSCSPISGHRSVSWYQQTPGQGLQFLFEYFSETQRNKGNFPGRFSGRQFSNSRSEMNVSTLELGDSALYLCASSLAGQRSPLHFGNGTRLTVT.

The chain joins TRBV7-8 to TRBJ2-7; 7 bases map to TRBD1. This CDR3 spans 14 amino acids. Germline lookup yields CDR1 SGHVS and CDR2 FQNEAQ. The CDR3 DNA reads TGTGCCAGAAGCTTTAGGACAGGCCCCTACGAGCAGTACGTC. Translation: CARSFRTGPYEQYV.

This clonotype has more than one count but fewer than ten. The rearrangement uses TRBV7-9 and TRBJ2-5, with D hard to call. V gave up 8 bases and J gave up 5 bases, with 15 bases separating them. The germline V gene encodes CDR1 SEHNR and CDR2 FQNEAQ (reference sequence). The CDR3 loop spans 13 amino acids. CDR3 nucleotides: TGTGCCAGCGGTTCCGTCCAGCCGGAGACCCAGTACTTC. It is translated as CASGSVQPETQYF.

This clonotype was found many times. The chain joins TRBV4-1 to TRBJ2-4; TRBD1 is a possible D gene (6 bases). V was cut by 1 base and J by 2 bases, with 9 bases left in between. The CDR3 has 15 amino acids. Germline CDR1 reads MGHRA; CDR2 reads YSYEKL. The chain's CDR3 is CASSQGQGTKNIQYF. As DNA, the CDR3 is TGCGCCAGCAGCCAAGGGCAGGGGACCAAAAACATTCAGTACTTC.

This clonotype came up many times. The chain employs TRBV27 and TRBJ1-3, with a weak D call TRBD1 (6 bases). Germline CDR1 and CDR2: MNHEY and SMNVEV (reference sequence). V gave up 3 bases and J gave up 4 bases, with 13 bases separating them. This CDR3 region has 15 residues. The CDR3 here is CASSFQGPGGNTIYF. In nucleotides, the CDR3 is TGTGCCAGCAGTTTTCAGGGGCCGGGGGGAAACACCATATATTTT.

There are many counts of this clonotype. CDR3 protein: CASSSGGAGNTEAFF. The CDR3, as DNA: TGCGCCAGCAGCTCTGGCGGGGCAGGGAACACTGAAGCTTTCTTT. This rearrangement joins TRBV5-1 to TRBJ1-1; TRBD1 is a possible D gene (5 bases). Germline V gene sequence: CDR1 SGHRS, CDR2 YFSETQ. The CDR3 runs to 15 residues. The V and J ends lost 3 bases and 1 base respectively, with 13 bases between them.

This clonotype appeared many times. The chain employs TRBV5-1 and TRBJ2-4, with a weak D call TRBD1 (5 bases). This CDR3 has 16 amino acids. Between the trimmed V and J ends, which lost 0 bases and 6 bases, there was a span of 16 bases. The V gene's germline CDR1 is SGHRS and CDR2 YFSETQ. This chain's CDR3 is CASSLGPSQGINIQYF. The DNA for the CDR3 is TGCGCCAGCAGCTTGGGACCTTCCCAGGGAATAAACATTCAGTACTTC. Full variable domain (missing parts from reference TRBV5-1 and TRBJ2-4): KAGVTQTPRYLIKTRGQQVTLSCSPISGHRSVSWYQQTPGQGLQFLFEYFSETQRNKGNFPGRFSGRQFSNSRSEMNVSTLELGDSALYLCASSLGPSQGINIQYFGAGTRLSVL.

This clonotype has more than one count but fewer than ten. The chain combines TRBV27 with TRBJ2-2, with 9 bases identical to TRBD1. Germline V gene lookup returns CDR1 MNHEY and CDR2 SMNVEV (reference sequence). V was pared by 3 bases and J by 1 base, with 3 bases of the junction left unmatched. This CDR3 is built from 16 residues. The CDR3 DNA is TGTGCCAGCAGTTTCTGGGGACAGGGGAACACCGGGGAGCTGTTTTTT. Protein sequence: CASSFWGQGNTGELFF.

The chain recombines TRBV6-6 with TRBJ2-3; 9 bases match TRBD2. Germline lookup yields CDR1 MNHNY and CDR2 SVGAGI (reference sequence). V was clipped by 7 bases and J by 4 bases; unmatched bases: 9. The CDR3 runs 15 residues. The CDR3 sequence: CASTNLAGLSDTQYF. The CDR3, as DNA: TGTGCCAGCACCAATCTAGCGGGGCTCTCAGATACGCAGTATTTT.

The chain joins TRBV3-1 to TRBJ2-7; TRBD2 matches 11 bases. CDR1 is LGHDT, CDR2 YNNKEL, per germline (reference sequence). This CDR3 contains 15 residues. Trimming cost V 6 bases and J 0 bases; bases outside gene matches: 4. The CDR3 sequence is CASRLAGGVSYEQYF. In DNA, the CDR3 is TGTGCCAGCAGGCTAGCGGGGGGAGTCTCCTACGAGCAGTACTTC.

This clonotype was seen ten or more times. The gene calls are TRBV5-1 and TRBJ1-1; TRBD1 matches at 10 bases. The length of the CDR3 is 14 residues. The germline CDR1 and CDR2 sequences are SGHRS and YFSETQ. The V segment lost 4 bases and the J segment 7 bases; nucleotides outside the gene matches: 7. The CDR3 sequence: CASSPNGQGGEAFF. The DNA for the CDR3 is TGCGCCAGCAGCCCGAACGGACAGGGGGGTGAAGCTTTCTTT.

This clonotype was seen at least ten times. V usage is TRBV29-1 and J usage is TRBJ2-1; 10 nucleotides agree with TRBD2. Germline CDR1 SQVTM, CDR2 ANQGSEA. V lost 6 bases and J lost 6; bases outside the gene matches: 14. The CDR3 extends over 16 amino acids. This CDR3 reads CSVWAQLAGRGNEQFF. The CDR3 DNA reads as TGCAGCGTCTGGGCTCAACTAGCGGGGAGGGGCAATGAGCAGTTCTTC.

This clonotype showed up many times. The chain uses TRBV7-3 and TRBJ2-7; no clear D. This CDR3 spans 12 amino acids. V was cut by 1 base and J by 5 bases, with 6 bases left in between. Germline lookup yields CDR1 SGHTA and CDR2 FQGTGA. The CDR3 DNA is TGTGCCAGCAGCTTAAAAGGGAACGAGCAGTACTTC. Residues: CASSLKGNEQYF. Supplemented by reference TRBV7-3 and TRBJ2-7, the full variable domain reads GAGVSQTPSNKVTEKGKYVELRCDPISGHTALYWYRQSLGQGPEFLIYFQGTGAADDSGLPNDRFFAVRPEGSVSTLKIQRTERGDSAVYLCASSLKGNEQYFGPGTRLTVT.

V and J are TRBV7-6 and TRBJ1-6; a weak D match, TRBD1 (5 bases). This CDR3 spans 13 amino acids. Germline V gives CDR1 SGHVS, CDR2 FNYEAQ. Trimming left V 4 bases short and J 7 bases short, with 8 bases between. The CDR3 here is CASSSRQNSPLHF. For the CDR3, the DNA is TGTGCCAGCAGCTCGAGACAGAATTCACCCCTCCACTTT.